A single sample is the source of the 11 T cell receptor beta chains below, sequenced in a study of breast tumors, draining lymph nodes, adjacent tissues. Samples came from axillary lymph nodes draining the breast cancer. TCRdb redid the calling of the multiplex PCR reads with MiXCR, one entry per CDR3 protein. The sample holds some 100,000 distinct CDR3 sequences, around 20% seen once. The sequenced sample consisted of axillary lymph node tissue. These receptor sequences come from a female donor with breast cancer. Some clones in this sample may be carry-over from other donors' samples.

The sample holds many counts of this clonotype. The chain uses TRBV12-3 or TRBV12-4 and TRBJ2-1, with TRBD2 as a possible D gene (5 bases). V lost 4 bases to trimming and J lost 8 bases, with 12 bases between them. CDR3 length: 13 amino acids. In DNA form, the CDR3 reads TGTGCCAGCAGTTCGGGATACAGCGATGAGCAGTTCTTC. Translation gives CASSSGYSDEQFF.

CDR3 region: CASSWGQGYGYTF. The CDR3 nucleotides are TGTGCCAGCAGTTGGGGACAGGGCTATGGCTACACCTTC. V is TRBV28 and J is TRBJ1-2; 9 positions agree with TRBD1. V dropped 4 bases and J dropped 4; count of bases not matched to a gene: 1. Germline CDR1 reads MDHEN; CDR2 reads SYDVKM. The CDR3 loop spans 13 amino acids.

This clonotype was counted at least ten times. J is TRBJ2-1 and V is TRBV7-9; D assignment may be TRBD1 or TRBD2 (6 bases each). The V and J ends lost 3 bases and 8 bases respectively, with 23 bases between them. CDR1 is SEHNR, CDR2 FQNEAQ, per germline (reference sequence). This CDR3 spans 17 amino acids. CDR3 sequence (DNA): TGTGCCAGCAGCTTTTTGAGGGGGGCCCTTTCGGTATATGAGCAGTTCTTC. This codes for CASSFLRGALSVYEQFF.

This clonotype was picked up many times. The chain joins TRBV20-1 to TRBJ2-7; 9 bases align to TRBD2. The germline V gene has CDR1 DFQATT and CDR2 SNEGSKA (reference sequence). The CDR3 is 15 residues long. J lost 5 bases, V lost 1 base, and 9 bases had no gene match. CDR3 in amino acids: CSARGVGGRAHEQYF. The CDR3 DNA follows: TGCAGTGCTAGAGGCGTTGGCGGGAGGGCCCACGAGCAGTACTTC.

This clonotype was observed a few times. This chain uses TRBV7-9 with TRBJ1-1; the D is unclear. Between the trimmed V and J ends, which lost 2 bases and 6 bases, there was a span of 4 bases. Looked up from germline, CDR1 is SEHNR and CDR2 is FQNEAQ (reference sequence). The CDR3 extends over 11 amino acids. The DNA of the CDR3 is TGTGCCAGCAGCTTATGGCCTGAAGCTTTCTTT. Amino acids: CASSLWPEAFF.

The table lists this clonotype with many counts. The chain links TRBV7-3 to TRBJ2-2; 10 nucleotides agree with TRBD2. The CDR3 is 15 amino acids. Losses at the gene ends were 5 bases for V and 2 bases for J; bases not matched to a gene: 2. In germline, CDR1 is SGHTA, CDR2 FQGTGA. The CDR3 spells CASSRTSGNTGELFF. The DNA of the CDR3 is TGTGCCAGCAGCAGGACTAGCGGCAACACCGGGGAGCTGTTTTTT.

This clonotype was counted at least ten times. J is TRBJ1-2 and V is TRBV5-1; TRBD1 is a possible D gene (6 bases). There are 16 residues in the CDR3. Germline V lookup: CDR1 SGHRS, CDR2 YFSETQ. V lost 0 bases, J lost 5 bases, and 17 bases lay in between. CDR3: CASSLAEARGNYGYTF. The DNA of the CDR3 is TGCGCCAGCAGCTTGGCCGAGGCCAGGGGAAATTATGGCTACACCTTC.

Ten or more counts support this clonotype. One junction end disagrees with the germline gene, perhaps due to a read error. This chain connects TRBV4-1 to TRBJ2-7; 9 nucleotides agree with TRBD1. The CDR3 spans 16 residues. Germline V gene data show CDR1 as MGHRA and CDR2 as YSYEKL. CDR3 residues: CASSLEPGQGSYEQCF. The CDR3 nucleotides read TGCGCCAGCAGCCTTGAACCGGGACAGGGTTCCTACGAGCAGTGCTTC.

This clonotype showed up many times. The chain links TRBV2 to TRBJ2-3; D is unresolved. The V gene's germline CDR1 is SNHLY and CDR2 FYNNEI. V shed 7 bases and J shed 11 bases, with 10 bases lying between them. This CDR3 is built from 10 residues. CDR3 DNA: TGTGCCAGCAAGGACCCGGAGCAGTATTTT. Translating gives CASKDPEQYF.

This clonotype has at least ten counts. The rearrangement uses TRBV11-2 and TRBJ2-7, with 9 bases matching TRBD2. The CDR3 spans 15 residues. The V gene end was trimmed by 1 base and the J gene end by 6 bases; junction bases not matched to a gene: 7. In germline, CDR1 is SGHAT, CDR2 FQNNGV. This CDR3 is CASSLVGGRAAEQYF. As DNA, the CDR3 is TGTGCCAGCAGCTTAGTCGGCGGGAGGGCCGCCGAGCAGTACTTC.

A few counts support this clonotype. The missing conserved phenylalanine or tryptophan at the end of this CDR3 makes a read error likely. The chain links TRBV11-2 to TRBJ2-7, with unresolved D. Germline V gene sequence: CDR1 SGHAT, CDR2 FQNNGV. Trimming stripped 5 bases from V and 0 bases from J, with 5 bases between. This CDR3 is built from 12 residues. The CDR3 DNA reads TGTGCCAGCAGCCTCGCCTCCTACGAGCAGTACCTC. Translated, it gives CASSLASYEQYL.